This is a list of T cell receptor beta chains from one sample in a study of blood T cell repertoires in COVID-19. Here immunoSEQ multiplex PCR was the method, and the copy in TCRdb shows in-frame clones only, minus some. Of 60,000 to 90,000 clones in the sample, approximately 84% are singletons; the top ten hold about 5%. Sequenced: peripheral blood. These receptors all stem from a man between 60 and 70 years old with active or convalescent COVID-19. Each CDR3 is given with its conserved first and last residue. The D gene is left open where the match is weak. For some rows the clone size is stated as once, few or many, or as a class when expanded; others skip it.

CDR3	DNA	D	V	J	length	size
CASSLLVRDRGINEQFF	TGTGCCAGCAGCTTACTTGTGCGGGACAGGGGGATCAATGAGCAGTTCTTC	TRBD1	TRBV7-8	TRBJ2-1	17	-
CASTPPGGFGTEAFF	TGTGCCTCAACCCCACCAGGGGGCTTTGGGACTGAAGCTTTCTTT	TRBD1	TRBV30	TRBJ1-1	15	-
CASSLAPLAGEEYGDF	TGTGCCAGCAGCTTAGCCCCCCTAGCGGGGGAGGAGTATGGGGACTTC	TRBD2	TRBV7-2	TRBJ2-7	16	-
CASSMASGPYNEQFF	TGTGCCAGCAGCATGGCTAGCGGACCATACAATGAGCAGTTCTTC	TRBD2	TRBV7-2	TRBJ2-1	15	-
CASSPRDRNNEQFF	TGTGCCAGCTCACCCAGGGATAGAAACAATGAGCAGTTCTTC	-	TRBV18	TRBJ2-1	14	-
CATSDHPRGGTETQYF	TGTGCCACCAGTGACCACCCCCGAGGGGGCACAGAGACCCAGTACTTC	TRBD1	TRBV24-1	TRBJ2-5	16	once
CAIRDPGERHGYTF	TGTGCCATCAGAGACCCAGGGGAGCGTCATGGCTACACCTTC	-	TRBV10-3	TRBJ1-2	14	-
CATSSLNQPQHF	TGTGCCACCAGCAGCTTAAATCAGCCCCAGCATTTT	-	TRBV15	TRBJ1-5	12	-
CASSQDQTGNTEAFF	TGTGCCAGCAGCCAAGATCAAACAGGCAACACTGAAGCTTTCTTT	-	TRBV3-1/TRBV3-2	TRBJ1-1	15	once
CASSTKASTDATNEKLFF	TGTGCCAGTAGTACGAAGGCCAGTACAGATGCAACTAATGAAAAACTGTTTTTT	-	TRBV19	TRBJ1-4	18	-
CASSAWGQGYSGNTIYF	TGTGCCAGCAGTGCCTGGGGACAGGGTTACTCTGGAAACACCATATATTTT	TRBD1	TRBV28	TRBJ1-3	17	-
CASTTSGSLYGYTF	TGTGCCAGCACCACCTCCGGGTCACTCTATGGCTACACCTTC	-	TRBV6-5	TRBJ1-2	14	-
CASSMQGFQPQHF	TGTGCCAGTAGTATGCAGGGCTTCCAGCCCCAGCATTTT	-	TRBV19	TRBJ1-5	13	-
CASSLNLVGGEQYF	TGTGCCAGCAGCTTAAATCTGGTAGGGGGAGAGCAGTACTTC	-	TRBV7-2	TRBJ2-7	14	-
CASGLGLAGAYNEQFF	TGTGCTAGTGGTCTTGGACTAGCGGGGGCCTACAATGAGCAGTTCTTC	TRBD2	TRBV12-5	TRBJ2-1	16	-
CASSQVRGAGETQYF	TGCGCCAGCAGCCAAGTCAGGGGCGCAGGAGAGACCCAGTACTTC	-	TRBV4-3	TRBJ2-5	15	-
CASSLTLAGGIGELFF	TGTGCCAGCAGCTTAACACTAGCGGGGGGAATCGGGGAGCTGTTTTTT	TRBD2	TRBV11-2	TRBJ2-2	16	-
CASSLPRGFSTDTQYF	TGTGCCAGCAGCTTACCCAGGGGTTTCAGCACAGATACGCAGTATTTT	-	TRBV7-2	TRBJ2-3	16	once
CAWSPGGRVNEKLFF	TGTGCCTGGAGTCCCGGGGGACGGGTTAATGAAAAACTGTTTTTT	-	TRBV30	TRBJ1-4	15	-
CASSLGWPDYNEQFF	TGTGCCAGCAGCTTGGGGTGGCCTGACTACAATGAGCAGTTCTTC	-	TRBV5-6	TRBJ2-1	15	-
CASSLAPGQARGEKLFF	TGTGCCAGCAGCTTGGCTCCTGGTCAGGCCCGGGGTGAAAAACTGTTTTTT	-	TRBV5-5	TRBJ1-4	17	-